This TCR beta chain was sequenced for a study of CD8 T cells in ankylosing spondylitis. This CDR3 has 16 amino acids. CDR1 and CDR2 from the germline V gene are SNHLY and FYNNEI. After removal of 6 bases from V and 0 bases from J, the junction contained 8 bases not matched to a gene. In its sample, this clonotype was seen many times. The antigen is undetermined. Study outcomes and limitations: What appeared characteristic of ankylosing spondylitis blood was a TCR beta motif of 7 or 8 highly homologous variants. With a CD8+ phenotype, disease-linked clones were relatively rare in peripheral blood. The authors reported significant enrichment of disease-linked clones in matched ankylosing spondylitis synovial fluid.

Researchers built TCR beta libraries using quantitative 5'-RACE with molecular barcodes. TCRdb itself ran the 5' RACE reads through MiXCR, one entry per CDR3 protein. The sample lists more than 150,000 distinct CDR3 sequences; about 18% were seen once. This TCR was sampled from a male donor between 10 and 30 years old with ankylosing spondylitis or in good health (not recorded which). V usage is TRBV2 and J usage is TRBJ1-2; the match to TRBD1 covers 9 bases. The sequencing sample was made of blood, either unsorted or a sorted T cell fraction (not recorded which). CDR3 bases: TGTGCCAGCAGGACGGACAGGGGAACGTCTAACTATGGCTACACCTTC. Protein sequence: CASRTDRGTSNYGYTF.